The entry that follows covers one TCR beta chain sequence. The data derive from a study of blood T cell repertoires in COVID-19. The wider study: The United States, Italy and Spain provided the acute and convalescent COVID-19 samples. Nucleic acid was either cDNA or gDNA, and it came from T cells, B-cell-depleted T cells, or PBMCs.

V gave up 3 bases and J gave up 0 bases; unmatched junction bases: 10. This CDR3 spans 18 amino acids. Germline CDR1 and CDR2: MDHEN and SYDVKM. Original analysis: Amplified reference gene primers provided the basis for estimating nucleated cell counts. TCRdb's copy holds only in-frame clones and misses some; the assay was immunoSEQ multiplex PCR. V, J and clone size derive from that table, while D and trimming were established from the DNA sequence. This sample carries roughly 200,000 clones, around 90% of them seen once, and the ten largest clones take roughly a fifth. The chain is built from TRBV28 and TRBJ2-2; 7 bases match TRBD1. This receptor was obtained from a man between 60 and 75 years old with active or convalescent COVID-19. Material for sequencing was peripheral blood. The CDR3 bases are TGTGCCAGCAGTTTTTATCTGGGCAGGGGGACGAACACCGGGGAGCTGTTTTTT. Translating gives CASSFYLGRGTNTGELFF.